What follows are 6 T cell receptor beta chains derived from one specimen sequenced in a study of persistence of HIV-infected CD4 T cells (TCRdb year 2020). Per the publication, the treatment or condition label means: suppressive antiretroviral therapy. Cells were stimulated with a pool of overlapping HIV-1 Gag 15-mer peptides at 0.95 to 1 ug per peptide per mL. Nonresponding CD40L-negative CD69-negative CD45RO-high memory CD4+ T cells were sorted as memory populations depleted of antigen-responding cells. The immunoSEQ hsTCRB assay version 4 in survey mode was used to sequence TCRbeta repertoires from genomic DNA. Imported from immuneACCESS, the table was reduced by TCRdb to in-frame sequences with V and J called. These copies leave out some clones; in studies compared against another copy, an unresolved V gene accounts for under half, and the cause of the remainder is not known. Across this sample there are more than 30,000 clones, with 82% seen only once. The ten largest make up about a sixth of the sample.

These receptors' antigens are unknown. This specimen consisted of CD4+ T cells sorted from PBMCs after roughly 18-hour stimulation, obtained from a patient who received antiretroviral therapy. Interpreted using the paper, the cell subset or site label stands for: CD40L-CD69- CD45RO-high memory CD4 T cells not responding to Gag peptides. The receptors stem from an adult woman with HIV who was CMV-seropositive.

The chain carries TRBV25-1 and TRBJ2-6; D is unclear. With 3 bases removed from V and 0 bases from J, the gap between germline ends came to 3 bases. Germline CDR1 and CDR2: MGHDK and SYGVNS. CDR3 length: 14 residues. CDR3 residues: CASSDHSGANVLTF. The CDR3 DNA reads TGTGCCAGCAGTGACCACTCTGGGGCCAACGTCCTGACTTTC.

This clone was seen just once. V and J are TRBV7-9 and TRBJ1-4; D is ambiguous. Trimming cost V 5 bases and J 0 bases, with 7 bases left between them. This CDR3 has 14 amino acids. Germline loops: CDR1 SEHNR, CDR2 FQNEAQ (reference sequence). The DNA for the CDR3 is TGTGCCAGCAGCGGGATAGCAACTAATGAAAAACTGTTTTTT. Its protein is CASSGIATNEKLFF.

The rearrangement links TRBV25-1 to TRBJ1-1; the D is unclear. Looked up from germline, CDR1 is MGHDK and CDR2 is SYGVNS. The CDR3 totals 12 residues. The V end lost 5 bases, the J end lost 1 base, and 5 bases lay between the germline ends. CDR3 sequence reads: CASSQKNTEAFF. The DNA of the CDR3 is TGTGCCAGCAGTCAAAAGAACACTGAAGCTTTCTTT.

The chain combines TRBV2 with TRBJ1-2; perhaps TRBD1 as D (6 bases). CDR3 length equals 16 residues. V lost 4 bases and J lost 4, with 19 bases in between. Germline CDR1 and CDR2: SNHLY and FYNNEI. The CDR3 loop reads CASSASLGGRGYGYTF. For the CDR3, the DNA is TGTGCCAGCAGTGCATCGCTGGGGGGGCGCGGCTATGGCTACACCTTC.

V is TRBV5-4 and J is TRBJ1-2; no firm D call. The germline CDR1 and CDR2 sequences are SGHNT and YYREEE (reference sequence). There are 13 residues in the CDR3. The V end lost 4 bases, the J end lost 2 bases, and 9 bases lay between the germline ends. CDR3 in amino acids: CASSRRGNYGYTF. DNA for the CDR3: TGTGCCAGCAGCCGCCGCGGAAACTATGGCTACACCTTC. The variable domain in full, completed from reference TRBV5-4 and TRBJ1-2, reads ETGVTQSPTHLIKTRGQQVTLRCSSQSGHNTVSWYQQALGQGPQFIFQYYREEENGRGNFPPRFSGLQFPNYSSELNVNALELDDSALYLCASSRRGNYGYTFGSGTRLTVV.

The chain recombines TRBV6-2 or TRBV6-3 with TRBJ1-5, with D unclear. This CDR3 is built from 14 residues. Per germline, CDR1 MNHEY and CDR2 SVGEGT. Trimming stripped 2 bases from V and 0 bases from J, with 5 bases between. The CDR3 here is CASSYLNSNQPQHF. The CDR3 nucleotides are TGTGCCAGCAGTTACCTCAATAGCAATCAGCCCCAGCATTTT.